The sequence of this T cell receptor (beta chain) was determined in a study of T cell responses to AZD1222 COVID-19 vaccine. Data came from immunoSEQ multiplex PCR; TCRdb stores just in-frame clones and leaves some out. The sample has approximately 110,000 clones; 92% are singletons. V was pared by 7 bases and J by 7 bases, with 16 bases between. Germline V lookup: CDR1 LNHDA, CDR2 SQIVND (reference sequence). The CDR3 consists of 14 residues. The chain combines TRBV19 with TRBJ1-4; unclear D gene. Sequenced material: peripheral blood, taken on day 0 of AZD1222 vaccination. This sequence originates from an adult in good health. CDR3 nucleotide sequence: TGTGCCAGTAACCCCCGTCTCGGCGGTGAAAAACTGTTTTTT. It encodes CASNPRLGGEKLFF.